This TCR beta chain was captured in a study of CD8 T cells in Susac syndrome. Random hexamers served to reverse transcribe roughly 0.5 to 1 ug RNA. One entry per CDR3 protein results from TCRdb running MiXCR on the immunoSEQ multiplex PCR reads. The table includes a few hundred thousand distinct CDR3 sequences, roughly 85% detected once. There are 15 residues in the CDR3. The TCR sequence derives from a human donor with multiple sclerosis. Sample: CD8+ T cells from PBMCs. V usage is TRBV21-1 and J usage is TRBJ2-5; no DNA check was done on the table's D call, TRBD2. TRBV21-1 is a pseudogene segment. The CDR3 region is CASSPGLAGKETQYF. CDR3 in DNA: TGTGCCAGCAGTCCGGGACTAGCGGGGAAAGAGACCCAGTACTTC.